The 5 T cell receptor beta chains in this list originate from one sample, sequenced in a study of T-cell memory formation after mild COVID-19. TCRdb independently ran MiXCR on the 5' RACE reads; one entry per CDR3 protein. The table includes about 410,000 distinct CDR3 sequences, around 22% detected once. Sequenced: PBMCs or a T cell subset sorted from them (not recorded which). The receptors derive from an adult woman who had mild COVID-19 (a few samples of this study predate the infection). Cell type and time point are not known.

The chain couples TRBV6-6 to TRBJ2-3; the match to TRBD1 covers 12 bases. CDR3 size: 15 residues. The V and J ends lost 8 bases and 5 bases, in that order; junction bases with no gene match: 8. From germline, CDR1 is MNHNY and CDR2 SVGAGI (reference sequence). This CDR3 reads CASGTGGRIGDTQYF. CDR3 in DNA: TGTGCCAGCGGGACAGGGGGCCGGATAGGAGATACGCAGTATTTT.

This chain uses TRBV4-1 with TRBJ2-1, with TRBD1 identical over 11 bases. The CDR3 contains 15 residues. After removal of 1 base from V and 6 bases from J, the junction contained 2 bases not matched to a gene. Germline-derived CDR1 and CDR2 are MGHRA and YSYEKL. The CDR3 DNA sequence: TGCGCCAGCAGCCAAGCTGGGACAGGGGGCAATGAGCAGTTCTTC. Its protein is CASSQAGTGGNEQFF.

This clonotype was counted many times. The gene calls are TRBV27 and TRBJ1-2, with 10 bases identical to TRBD1. Per the germline V gene, CDR1 is MNHEY and CDR2 is SMNVEV (reference sequence). The CDR3 length is 14 residues. V was clipped by 3 bases and J by 4 bases; unmatched bases: 2. In DNA, the CDR3 is TGTGCCAGCAGTTTGGGGACAGGGGCCTATGGCTACACCTTC. It codes for CASSLGTGAYGYTF.

The gene calls are TRBV29-1 and TRBJ1-1; tentative D call: TRBD1 (6 bases). Trimming took 0 bases from V and 11 from J, leaving 13 bases between them. The germline V gene has CDR1 SQVTM and CDR2 ANQGSEA. The CDR3 length is 12 residues. CDR3 in amino acids: CSVEERGQGAFF. CDR3 sequence (DNA): TGCAGCGTTGAAGAGAGGGGACAAGGGGCTTTCTTT. The entire variable domain, with the rest obtained from reference TRBV29-1 and TRBJ1-1, is as follows: SAVISQKPSRDICQRGTSLTIQCQVDSQVTMMFWYRQQPGQSLTLIATANQGSEATYESGFVIDKFPISRPNLTFSTLTVSNMSPEDSSIYLCSVEERGQGAFFGQGTRLTVV.

This clonotype has only one observation. V is TRBV12-3 or TRBV12-4 and J is TRBJ1-2; D is unclear. This CDR3 spans 13 amino acids. Trimming removed 7 bases at V and 4 bases at J, with 13 bases between. CDR3 in amino acids: CASTPGRIYGYTF. The CDR3 coding sequence is TGTGCCAGCACCCCGGGAAGAATCTATGGCTACACCTTC.